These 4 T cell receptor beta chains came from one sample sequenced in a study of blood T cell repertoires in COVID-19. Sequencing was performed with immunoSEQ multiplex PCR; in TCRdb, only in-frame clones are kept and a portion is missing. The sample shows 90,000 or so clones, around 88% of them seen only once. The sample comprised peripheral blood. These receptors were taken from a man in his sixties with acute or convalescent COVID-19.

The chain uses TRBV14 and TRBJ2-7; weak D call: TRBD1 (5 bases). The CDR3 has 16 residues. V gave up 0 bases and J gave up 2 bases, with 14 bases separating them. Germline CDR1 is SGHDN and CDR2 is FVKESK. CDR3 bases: TGTGCCAGCAGCCAAGAGAGGACACTCCTGGCCTACGAGCAGTACTTC. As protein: CASSQERTLLAYEQYF.

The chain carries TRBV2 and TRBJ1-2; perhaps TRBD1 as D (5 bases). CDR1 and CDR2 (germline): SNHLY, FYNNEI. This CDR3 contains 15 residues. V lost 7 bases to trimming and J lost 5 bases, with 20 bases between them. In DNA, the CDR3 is TGTGCCAGCACCGAAGGTCCTGGGGACTTTTATGGCTACACCTTC. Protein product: CASTEGPGDFYGYTF.

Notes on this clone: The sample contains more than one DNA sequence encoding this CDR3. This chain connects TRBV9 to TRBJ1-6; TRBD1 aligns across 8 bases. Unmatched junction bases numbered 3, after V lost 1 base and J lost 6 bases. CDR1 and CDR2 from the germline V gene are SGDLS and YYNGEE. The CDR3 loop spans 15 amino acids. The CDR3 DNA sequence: TGTGCCAGCAGCGTACAAGGACAGGGTAATTCACCCCTCCACTTT. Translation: CASSVQGQGNSPLHF.

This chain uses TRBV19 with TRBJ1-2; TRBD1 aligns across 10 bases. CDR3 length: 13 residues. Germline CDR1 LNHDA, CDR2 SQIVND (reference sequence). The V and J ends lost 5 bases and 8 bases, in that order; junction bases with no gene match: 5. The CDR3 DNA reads TGTGCCAGTAGTGACAGGGGGCGAGGGGGCTACACCTTC. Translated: CASSDRGRGGYTF.